This T cell receptor beta chain stems from a study of blood T cells in healthy people across ages. Study details: About one barcoded beta molecule was captured per two T cells (by template switching).

Through a sample-barcoded 5' primer and a J-beta primer mix, a second PCR was run for about 6 to 12 cycles. Each cDNA molecule carried a tag from a template-switch adaptor that contained 12 random nucleotides. MiXCR was run by TCRdb on the 5' RACE reads, yielding one entry per CDR3 protein. The table has 600,000 to 850,000 distinct CDR3 sequences, about 40% seen once; the top ten hold roughly 20%. The germline CDR1 and CDR2 sequences are SGHRS and YFSETQ. The CDR3 extends over 13 amino acids. Trimming removed 0 bases from V and 9 bases from J, with 10 bases in between. This clonotype was seen only a few times. The study drew donors from healthy Caucasian individuals in Russia aged about 6 to 95.

The sample was blood. The TCR comes from a woman aged 55 to 70 in good health. V usage is TRBV5-1 and J usage is TRBJ2-1, with a possible D match to TRBD1 (5 bases). CDR3 sequence: CASSLELQVEQFF. The DNA of the CDR3 is TGCGCCAGCAGCTTGGAGCTACAGGTTGAGCAGTTCTTC.